These T cell receptor beta chains were read from a single sample in a study of vaccination and CD4 T cells after COVID-19. No antigens are known for them. TCRdb processed the PCR reads anew with MiXCR; each CDR3 protein has one entry. This sample has over 9,000 distinct CDR3 sequences, with 25% to 30% found just once. The specimen sequenced was CD4+ T cells from blood, cultured in vitro. Source of these receptors: a human donor in good health. The CDR3 runs from the conserved cysteine through the conserved F or W. The order of the fields is J gene, V gene, clone size, D gene, CDR3 protein, CDR3 DNA. A D gene is named only where the DNA matches it firmly. The listing skips clone size in some rows; elsewhere it reads once, few, many or a size class.

J: TRBJ2-2; V: TRBV2; size: -; D: TRBD2; CDR3: CASRSLAGGRLSGELFF; DNA: TGTGCCAGCAGGTCACTAGCGGGAGGGCGTCTGAGCGGGGAGCTGTTTTTT
J: TRBJ2-1; V: TRBV20-1; size: once; D: -; CDR3: CSASSFQRDTHNEQFF; DNA: TGCAGTGCTAGTAGTTTTCAACGGGACACCCACAATGAGCAGTTCTTC
J: TRBJ2-3; V: TRBV5-1; size: -; D: TRBD2; CDR3: CASSPGTSGALGTDTQYF; DNA: TGCGCCAGCAGCCCCGGGACTAGCGGGGCCCTAGGCACAGATACGCAGTATTTT
J: TRBJ2-7; V: TRBV20-1; size: few; D: TRBD2; CDR3: CSARTSGRDEQYF; DNA: TGCAGTGCTCGGACTAGCGGGAGAGACGAGCAGTACTTC
J: TRBJ2-7; V: TRBV2; size: -; D: TRBD2; CDR3: CASTELPTSGGVGGYF; DNA: TGTGCCAGCACCGAGCTCCCCACTAGCGGAGGGGTTGGGGGGTACTTC
J: TRBJ2-1; V: TRBV6-5; size: -; D: TRBD2; CDR3: CASSSGRLAAYNEQFF; DNA: TGTGCCAGCAGTTCAGGGCGACTAGCGGCTTACAATGAGCAGTTCTTC
J: TRBJ2-1; V: TRBV7-3; size: once; D: TRBD2; CDR3: CASSSYLAGGTYNEQFF; DNA: TGTGCCAGCAGCTCTTACCTAGCGGGAGGGACCTACAATGAGCAGTTCTTC
J: TRBJ2-6; V: TRBV7-2; size: -; D: -; CDR3: CASSKEPGSGANVLTF; DNA: TGTGCCAGCTCCAAGGAACCGGGGTCCGGGGCCAACGTCCTGACTTTC
J: TRBJ1-3; V: TRBV20-1; size: -; D: -; CDR3: CSARKTVSGNTIYF; DNA: TGCAGTGCTAGGAAGACAGTCTCTGGAAACACCATATATTTT
J: TRBJ2-5; V: TRBV27; size: few; D: -; CDR3: CASSLSRRIEQETQYF; DNA: TGTGCCAGCAGTTTATCGAGGAGGATAGAGCAAGAGACCCAGTACTTC
J: TRBJ2-5; V: TRBV18; size: few; D: -; CDR3: CASSPREETQYF; DNA: TGTGCCAGCTCACCACGTGAAGAGACCCAGTACTTC
J: TRBJ2-7; V: TRBV2; size: few; D: -; CDR3: CASSIQGYSEQYF; DNA: TGTGCCAGCAGTATCCAGGGATACTCCGAGCAGTACTTC
J: TRBJ1-4; V: TRBV5-4; size: -; D: -; CDR3: CASSLGGGVSNEKLFF; DNA: TGTGCCAGCAGCTTGGGAGGTGGGGTATCGAATGAAAAACTGTTTTTT
J: TRBJ1-2; V: TRBV20-1; size: medium-sized; D: TRBD1; CDR3: CSARADRF; DNA: TGCAGTGCTAGAGCGGACAGGTTC
J: TRBJ2-1; V: TRBV19; size: -; D: TRBD2; CDR3: CASSPRTSGFYNEQFF; DNA: TGTGCCAGTAGCCCTAGAACTAGCGGGTTCTACAATGAGCAGTTCTTC
J: TRBJ2-7; V: TRBV20-1; size: -; D: -; CDR3: CSASGGEQYF; DNA: TGCAGTGCTAGTGGAGGCGAGCAGTACTTC
J: TRBJ2-7; V: TRBV10-3; size: -; D: TRBD1; CDR3: CAIGAAQGAYEQYF; DNA: TGTGCCATCGGAGCTGCGCAGGGGGCTTACGAGCAGTACTTC
J: TRBJ1-3; V: TRBV28; size: -; D: -; CDR3: CASSPPTIGQRNTIYF; DNA: TGTGCCAGCAGTCCTCCAACCATCGGACAGCGAAACACCATATATTTT
J: TRBJ2-1; V: TRBV23-1; size: -; D: TRBD1; CDR3: CASSHPGTGKPYNEQFF; DNA: TGCGCCAGCAGTCACCCCGGGACAGGGAAACCCTACAATGAGCAGTTCTTC
J: TRBJ2-7; V: TRBV7-3; size: few; D: TRBD1; CDR3: CASSQQGQGPHEQYF; DNA: TGTGCCAGCAGCCAGCAGGGACAGGGGCCCCACGAGCAGTACTTC
J: TRBJ1-1; V: TRBV19; size: -; D: -; CDR3: CASRQNRAIDTEAFF; DNA: TGTGCCAGTAGGCAAAACAGGGCTATAGACACTGAAGCTTTCTTT
J: TRBJ1-5; V: TRBV20-1; size: -; D: -; CDR3: CSARPREDQPQHF; DNA: TGCAGTGCTAGACCCCGGGAAGATCAGCCCCAGCATTTT
J: TRBJ1-6; V: TRBV9; size: large; D: -; CDR3: CASSAQLTYNSPLHF; DNA: TGTGCCAGCAGCGCACAGCTCACCTATAATTCACCCCTCCACTTT
J: TRBJ2-1; V: TRBV18; size: -; D: TRBD2; CDR3: CASSPLGTSGSYNEQFF; DNA: TGTGCCAGCTCACCTCTTGGGACTAGCGGATCCTACAATGAGCAGTTCTTC
J: TRBJ2-6; V: TRBV19; size: -; D: -; CDR3: CASRQPSSGANVLTF; DNA: TGTGCCAGTCGACAACCGAGCTCTGGGGCCAACGTCCTGACTTTC
J: TRBJ2-5; V: TRBV5-4; size: -; D: -; CDR3: CASSLPFQETQYF; DNA: TGTGCCAGCAGCTTGCCGTTTCAAGAGACCCAGTACTTC
J: TRBJ2-7; V: TRBV6-1; size: -; D: TRBD2; CDR3: CASSERELAGGGVKTYEQYF; DNA: TGTGCCAGCAGTGAAAGGGAACTAGCGGGAGGGGGGGTCAAAACCTACGAGCAGTACTTC
J: TRBJ2-7; V: TRBV2; size: -; D: -; CDR3: CASSDSVYLNEQYF; DNA: TGTGCCAGCAGTGACTCGGTCTATCTGAACGAGCAGTACTTC
J: TRBJ2-1; V: TRBV11-2; size: -; D: TRBD2; CDR3: CASSLGGGLGEQFF; DNA: TGTGCCAGCAGCTTGGGGGGGGGTTTAGGTGAGCAGTTCTTC
J: TRBJ1-2; V: TRBV6-2/TRBV6-3; size: -; D: -; CDR3: CASSYPRDMGIYGYTF; DNA: TGTGCCAGCAGTTACCCAAGGGACATGGGGATCTATGGCTACACCTTC
J: TRBJ2-1; V: TRBV2; size: -; D: -; CDR3: CASSDNLVFGNEQFF; DNA: TGTGCCAGCAGTGATAACCTGGTATTTGGCAATGAGCAGTTCTTC
J: TRBJ2-7; V: TRBV6-1; size: -; D: -; CDR3: CASSRDVLEPYEQYF; DNA: TGTGCCAGCAGCAGGGACGTATTGGAGCCCTACGAGCAGTACTTC
J: TRBJ1-6; V: TRBV6-1; size: few; D: -; CDR3: CASKKGHNNSPLHF; DNA: TGTGCCAGCAAAAAGGGGCATAATAATTCACCCCTCCACTTT
J: TRBJ1-5; V: TRBV6-1; size: medium-sized; D: -; CDR3: CASSEAGQTQPQHF; DNA: TGTGCCAGCAGTGAAGCCGGGCAGACCCAGCCCCAGCATTTT
J: TRBJ1-2; V: TRBV18; size: -; D: TRBD1; CDR3: CASSPLPGGDYGYTF; DNA: TGTGCCAGCTCACCGCTTCCAGGGGGCGACTATGGCTACACCTTC
J: TRBJ2-7; V: TRBV19; size: few; D: TRBD1; CDR3: CASSPPGQGASEQYF; DNA: TGTGCCAGTAGTCCGCCGGGACAGGGGGCGAGTGAGCAGTACTTC
J: TRBJ2-1; V: TRBV6-2/TRBV6-3; size: -; D: -; CDR3: CASSPFPSPARDEQFF; DNA: TGTGCCAGCAGTCCCTTCCCCTCCCCGGCGAGGGATGAGCAGTTCTTC
J: TRBJ1-1; V: TRBV6-1; size: few; D: -; CDR3: CASIPRGPRLNTEAFF; DNA: TGTGCCAGCATTCCCCGGGGTCCCCGATTGAACACTGAAGCTTTCTTT
J: TRBJ1-1; V: TRBV27; size: few; D: -; CDR3: CASRPRRGLTEAFF; DNA: TGTGCCAGCAGACCGAGGCGGGGGCTCACTGAAGCTTTCTTT
J: TRBJ2-7; V: TRBV18; size: -; D: -; CDR3: CASSPGRTYEQYF; DNA: TGTGCCAGCTCACCCGGCAGGACCTACGAGCAGTACTTC
J: TRBJ2-1; V: TRBV7-9; size: -; D: TRBD2; CDR3: CASSPGWDYNYNEQFF; DNA: TGTGCCAGCAGCCCGGGGTGGGACTACAACTACAATGAGCAGTTCTTC
J: TRBJ1-1; V: TRBV6-2/TRBV6-3; size: once; D: -; CDR3: CASSQDSSDRKAFF; DNA: TGTGCCAGCAGCCAGGATTCGTCGGACAGAAAAGCTTTCTTT
J: TRBJ2-1; V: TRBV7-3; size: -; D: -; CDR3: CASSLTISGYNEQFF; DNA: TGTGCCAGCAGCTTAACGATAAGCGGTTACAATGAGCAGTTCTTC
J: TRBJ2-7; V: TRBV29-1; size: -; D: TRBD1; CDR3: CSVAGDRGTAASYEQYF; DNA: TGCAGCGTAGCTGGGGACAGGGGGACAGCGGCCTCCTACGAGCAGTACTTC
J: TRBJ2-7; V: TRBV6-1; size: -; D: -; CDR3: CASNEAAFQGTGYF; DNA: TGTGCCAGCAATGAAGCGGCTTTTCAGGGCACTGGGTACTTC
J: TRBJ2-7; V: TRBV24-1; size: -; D: -; CDR3: CATSDLLSGQYF; DNA: TGTGCCACCAGTGATTTGCTCTCGGGGCAGTACTTC
J: TRBJ1-3; V: TRBV7-9; size: -; D: -; CDR3: CASSLGTGRSGNTIYF; DNA: TGTGCCAGCAGCTTAGGCACGGGACGCTCTGGAAACACCATATATTTT
J: TRBJ1-1; V: TRBV7-9; size: -; D: -; CDR3: CASSQGELRDTEAFF; DNA: TGTGCCAGCAGCCAAGGGGAATTGAGGGACACTGAAGCTTTCTTT
J: TRBJ2-3; V: TRBV6-1; size: -; D: TRBD2; CDR3: CASSTGPSGRPYTDTQYF; DNA: TGTGCCAGCAGTACCGGTCCTAGCGGGAGGCCCTACACAGATACGCAGTATTTT
J: TRBJ2-1; V: TRBV28; size: -; D: -; CDR3: CASSSGLSYNEQFF; DNA: TGTGCCAGCAGTTCGGGCCTTTCTTACAATGAGCAGTTCTTC
J: TRBJ2-4; V: TRBV27; size: -; D: -; CDR3: CASSLPFQVGENIQYF; DNA: TGTGCCAGCAGTTTACCTTTTCAGGTAGGGGAAAACATTCAGTACTTC
J: TRBJ2-5; V: TRBV6-2/TRBV6-3; size: -; D: TRBD2; CDR3: CASTTVTSGRGETQYF; DNA: TGTGCCAGCACCACCGTGACTAGCGGGAGGGGAGAGACCCAGTACTTC
J: TRBJ1-1; V: TRBV2; size: few; D: -; CDR3: CASSPFRTEAFF; DNA: TGTGCCAGCAGTCCCTTTCGGACTGAAGCTTTCTTT
J: TRBJ2-1; V: TRBV7-2; size: few; D: TRBD2; CDR3: CASSLLTSGRASQFF; DNA: TGTGCCAGCAGCTTATTGACTAGCGGGAGGGCGTCGCAGTTCTTC
J: TRBJ1-1; V: TRBV27; size: medium-sized; D: -; CDR3: CASSSLSGNTEAFF; DNA: TGTGCCAGCAGTTCCTTGAGCGGTAACACTGAAGCTTTCTTT